This is a list of T cell receptor beta chains from one sample in a study of cytomegalovirus exposure and HLA in healthy donors. Sequencing used immunoSEQ multiplex PCR; TCRdb keeps in-frame clones, though not all of them. Of 60,000 to 75,000 clones listed, 90% to 97% are singletons. What was sequenced was PBMCs. These receptors all stem from a man younger than 35 in good health and CMV-seronegative. Each CDR3 is given with its conserved first and last residue. Each record gives: D gene, CDR3 length, J gene, clone size, V gene, CDR3 protein, CDR3 DNA. The D gene is left open where the match is weak. Clone size is stated in some rows and not others, as once, few, many or a class when expanded.

D: NA
length: 17
J: TRBJ2-5
size: NA
V: TRBV27
CDR3: CASSRARTALGQETQYF
DNA: TGTGCCAGCTCGCGGGCTAGGACTGCTTTGGGCCAAGAGACCCAGTACTTC

D: TRBD2
length: 17
J: TRBJ2-3
size: NA
V: TRBV5-4
CDR3: CASSPRPRAGEPDTQYF
DNA: TGTGCCAGCAGCCCGCGCCCGAGAGCGGGAGAACCAGATACGCAGTATTTT

D: NA
length: 15
J: TRBJ1-1
size: NA
V: TRBV15
CDR3: CATSRDMTVNTEAFF
DNA: TGTGCCACCAGCAGAGATATGACTGTGAACACTGAAGCTTTCTTT

D: TRBD2
length: 15
J: TRBJ2-7
size: NA
V: TRBV5-1
CDR3: CASSLSLAGSYEQYF
DNA: TGCGCCAGCAGCTTAAGTCTAGCGGGCTCCTACGAGCAGTACTTC

D: NA
length: 12
J: TRBJ1-2
size: NA
V: TRBV5-1
CDR3: CASSLGGKSYTF
DNA: TGCGCCAGCAGCTTGGGAGGAAAGAGCTACACCTTC

D: NA
length: 15
J: TRBJ2-3
size: NA
V: TRBV4-1
CDR3: CASSQASGMEDTQYF
DNA: TGCGCCAGCAGCCAAGCCTCGGGGATGGAAGATACGCAGTATTTT

D: NA
length: 15
J: TRBJ2-3
size: few
V: TRBV11-2
CDR3: CASSPTGGPADTQYF
DNA: TGTGCCAGCAGCCCGACGGGGGGCCCGGCAGATACGCAGTATTTT

D: NA
length: 14
J: TRBJ2-1
size: NA
V: TRBV4-3
CDR3: CASSQDLSGVEQFF
DNA: TGCGCCAGCAGCCAAGACTTATCGGGAGTGGAGCAGTTCTTC

D: TRBD2
length: 17
J: TRBJ2-1
size: few
V: TRBV19
CDR3: CASSNVSREGLSYEQFF
DNA: TGTGCCAGTAGTAACGTATCCCGGGAGGGCCTTTCCTATGAGCAGTTCTTC

D: NA
length: 14
J: TRBJ2-5
size: NA
V: TRBV5-1
CDR3: CASSAGQQTVAQYF
DNA: TGCGCCAGCAGCGCGGGACAGCAAACAGTTGCCCAGTACTTC

D: NA
length: 14
J: TRBJ2-1
size: NA
V: TRBV9
CDR3: CASSVGQGNNEQFF
DNA: TGTGCCAGCAGCGTAGGTCAGGGCAACAATGAGCAGTTCTTC

D: TRBD2
length: 14
J: TRBJ2-2
size: NA
V: TRBV6-5
CDR3: CASSWTSLTGELFF
DNA: TGTGCCAGCAGTTGGACTAGTCTCACCGGGGAGCTGTTTTTT

D: TRBD1
length: 14
J: TRBJ2-7
size: NA
V: TRBV29-1
CDR3: CSVSRGQGAYEQYF
DNA: TGCAGCGTCTCAAGGGGACAGGGGGCTTACGAGCAGTACTTC

D: NA
length: 15
J: TRBJ1-5
size: NA
V: TRBV19
CDR3: CASSDRAGVNQPQHF
DNA: TGTGCCAGTAGCGATAGGGCAGGGGTCAATCAGCCCCAGCATTTT

D: NA
length: 17
J: TRBJ2-1
size: NA
V: TRBV11-2
CDR3: CASSLGGLARFYNEQFF
DNA: TGTGCCAGCAGCTTGGGGGGACTCGCGAGGTTTTACAATGAGCAGTTCTTC

D: NA
length: 13
J: TRBJ1-1
size: NA
V: TRBV28
CDR3: CASSRRGITEAFF
DNA: TGTGCCAGCAGCCGCAGGGGTATAACTGAAGCTTTCTTT

D: NA
length: 12
J: TRBJ2-7
size: NA
V: TRBV28
CDR3: CASSITGYEQYF
DNA: TGTGCCAGCAGCATAACAGGGTACGAGCAGTACTTC

D: NA
length: 14
J: TRBJ2-7
size: NA
V: TRBV13
CDR3: CASSFPRESYEQYF
DNA: TGTGCCAGCAGCTTCCCGCGAGAATCCTACGAGCAGTACTTC

D: NA
length: 12
J: TRBJ2-2
size: NA
V: TRBV19
CDR3: CATDTNTGELFF
DNA: TGTGCCACCGACACAAACACCGGGGAGCTGTTTTTT

D: NA
length: 16
J: TRBJ2-2
size: NA
V: TRBV7-6
CDR3: CASSLTGSSNTGELFF
DNA: TGTGCCAGCAGCTTGACCGGGAGTTCGAACACCGGGGAGCTGTTTTTT

D: NA
length: 15
J: TRBJ2-1
size: once
V: TRBV7-7
CDR3: CASARGTGANNEQFF
DNA: TGTGCTAGCGCCAGAGGCACAGGCGCGAACAATGAGCAGTTCTTC

D: NA
length: 14
J: TRBJ2-7
size: NA
V: TRBV5-1
CDR3: CASRQTSGDYEQYF
DNA: TGCGCCAGCAGACAGACCTCAGGGGACTACGAGCAGTACTTC

D: NA
length: 14
J: TRBJ2-7
size: NA
V: TRBV4-1
CDR3: CASSRFSRAEEQYF
DNA: TGCGCCAGCAGCCGGTTCTCGAGGGCGGAGGAGCAGTACTTC